This paragraph reports one T cell receptor (beta chain). The antigen it binds to is not known. The record has no base qualities; no much larger clone is one base away. The source of the sample is a study of shared clonotypes between healthy human individuals (dated by TCRdb to about 2020). Regarding the study in general: Three men and a couple of women, aged 18 to 49 years, made up the cohort. For each donor, CD4 naive and CD4 memory were each run on three plates, CD8 naive on two plates, and CD8 memory on one plate. The study deeply sequenced blood TCR repertoires of about 5 healthy adults to estimate repertoire size and the extent of clonotype sharing between individuals. Different laboratories and diverse techniques were used to prepare libraries and sequence TCR repertoires, to increase sequencing depth and limit assay-specific biases. Leukapheresis yielded between about 0.8 and 9.5 billion PBMCs per donor. Points the paper makes about the study in general: Naive subsets generally had larger estimated clonotype richness than memory subsets. Incomplete sequencing was indicated by rarefaction of sorted-subset datasets, despite the large sequencing depth. The small number of donors limited the genetic and exposure-history diversity represented. Compared with non-shared clonotypes, clonotypes shared by all four sorted-subset donors had higher generation probabilities. Sampling was limited to blood, and TCR repertoires in tissue likely differ from TCR repertoires in blood. Based on pairwise subsampling, the degree of clonotype sharing among donors was expected to be affected by sequencing depth. When a handful of donors were compared, the shared fraction of clonotypes was about 5% for naive CD4, about 4% for naive CD8, 2.3% for memory CD4, and around 0.37% for memory CD8.

Using the deep immunoSEQ assay, multiplex PCR amplified TCR CDR3 regions from genomic DNA. Extracted genomic DNA from each cell subset was spread evenly across all wells of several immunoSEQ 96-well plates, with each plate serving as a replicate. Each replicate PCR for sorted subsets received around 0.2 ug genomic DNA, equal to around 32,000 T cell genomes. Purified libraries were quantified with a Qubit 3.0 fluorometer, sized on a Bioanalyzer 2100, and re-quantified with the KAPA Library Quantification kit. Every immunoSEQ 96-well plate was sequenced on a dedicated single-read 150-cycle Illumina NextSeq 550 flow cell. Under the source paper's analysis protocol: Because the immunoSEQ output held only junctional sequences and lacked quality scores, the filtering could not match the filtering applied to full-length reads. To assign V/J genes and CDR3, sequences were annotated using PyIR, a Python wrapper for IgBLAST v1.9, with IMGT germline references. Any read was removed if the V/J assignment was weak (E-value above 1e-6), the CDR3 was missing, or the read contained stop codons, out-of-frame junctions, or ambiguous translated residues. V3J clonotypes were defined as sequences sharing an identical inferred V gene, J gene, and CDR3 amino acid sequence. The percentage overlap between two repertoires was calculated by dividing the number of shared unique clonotypes by the size of the smaller repertoire. Richness of each repertoire was evaluated using RTK rarefaction, the Chao1 estimator, and Recon v2.1 estimates of unobserved clonotypes. Generation probabilities were computed with OLGA for all TCRbeta clonotypes obtained by the gDNA method from a handful of donors. TCRdb carries this immuneACCESS record with in-frame sequences only. Its versions omit some clonotypes, under half of them owing to an unresolved V gene in the studies checked, with the rest unexplained. D and trimming were read from the DNA, whereas the V and J calls and clone size are those reported in that table. This sample has about 980,000 clones in its table, and approximately 80% of those were observed once. The ten biggest clones cover over 1.3% of the sample.

The donors were healthy, HIV-negative adults who had no recently reported acute infections or vaccinations. Every donor was a Caucasian adult living in Nashville, Tennessee, USA. CD4+ T cells were enriched by magnetic negative selection; naive cells were then positively selected on CD45RA, and the negative fraction formed the memory subset. Blood was collected by leukapheresis, and PBMCs were isolated by Ficoll-Histopaque density gradient centrifugation and then cryopreserved in liquid nitrogen vapor phase. Analytical flow cytometry was used to check the purity and quantity of every magnetically sorted T cell population. Genomic DNA was isolated from each sorted fraction and quantified by UV absorbance on a Nanodrop 2000c. Sample: memory CD4+ T cells sorted from blood. The meaning of the sample's cell subset or site label: CD45RA-negative fraction. This TCR was sampled from a man between 18 and 35 years old in good health.

CDR3 loop: CASSGDRIDGYTF. The DNA sequence reads TGTGCCAGCAGTGGGGACAGGATAGATGGCTACACCTTC. The receptor chain draws on TRBV2 and TRBJ1-2; the central 8 bases match TRBD1. The germline V gene sets CDR1 to SNHLY and CDR2 to FYNNEI. The CDR3 covers 13 residues, taking in both the cysteine and the phenylalanine. The entry retains the CDR3 DNA only, 39 bases that are in frame from base 1. Clipping removes 4 bases from V and 6 bases from J, with 4 as the unmatched junction base count.